This T cell receptor (beta chain) was captured in a study of vaccination and CD4 T cells after COVID-19. A note on this clonotype: No antigen is known for it.

Sequencing of DNA taken from cultured CD4+ T cells relied on the Oncomine TCR Beta short-read assay. From the PCR reads, TCRdb called clonotypes with MiXCR, one entry per CDR3 protein. The table lists about 26,000 distinct CDR3 sequences, roughly 52% of them singletons. Noted treatment: roughly 10-day PBMC culture with coronavirus spike peptide pools or control peptides (ViraFEST assay). Following a culture period (less than eleven days), negative selection was used to isolate CD4+ T cells. The clonotype originates from a human donor who received a COVID-19 vaccine. This specimen was CD4+ T cells from blood, cultured in vitro, taken before SARS-CoV-2 vaccination.

CDR3 in DNA: TGTGCCAGCAGCAACCAGGACGAGCAGTACTTC. This sequence encodes CASSNQDEQYF. The chain employs TRBV21-1 and TRBJ2-7. TRBV21-1 is an annotated pseudogene. The CDR3 extends over 11 amino acids.